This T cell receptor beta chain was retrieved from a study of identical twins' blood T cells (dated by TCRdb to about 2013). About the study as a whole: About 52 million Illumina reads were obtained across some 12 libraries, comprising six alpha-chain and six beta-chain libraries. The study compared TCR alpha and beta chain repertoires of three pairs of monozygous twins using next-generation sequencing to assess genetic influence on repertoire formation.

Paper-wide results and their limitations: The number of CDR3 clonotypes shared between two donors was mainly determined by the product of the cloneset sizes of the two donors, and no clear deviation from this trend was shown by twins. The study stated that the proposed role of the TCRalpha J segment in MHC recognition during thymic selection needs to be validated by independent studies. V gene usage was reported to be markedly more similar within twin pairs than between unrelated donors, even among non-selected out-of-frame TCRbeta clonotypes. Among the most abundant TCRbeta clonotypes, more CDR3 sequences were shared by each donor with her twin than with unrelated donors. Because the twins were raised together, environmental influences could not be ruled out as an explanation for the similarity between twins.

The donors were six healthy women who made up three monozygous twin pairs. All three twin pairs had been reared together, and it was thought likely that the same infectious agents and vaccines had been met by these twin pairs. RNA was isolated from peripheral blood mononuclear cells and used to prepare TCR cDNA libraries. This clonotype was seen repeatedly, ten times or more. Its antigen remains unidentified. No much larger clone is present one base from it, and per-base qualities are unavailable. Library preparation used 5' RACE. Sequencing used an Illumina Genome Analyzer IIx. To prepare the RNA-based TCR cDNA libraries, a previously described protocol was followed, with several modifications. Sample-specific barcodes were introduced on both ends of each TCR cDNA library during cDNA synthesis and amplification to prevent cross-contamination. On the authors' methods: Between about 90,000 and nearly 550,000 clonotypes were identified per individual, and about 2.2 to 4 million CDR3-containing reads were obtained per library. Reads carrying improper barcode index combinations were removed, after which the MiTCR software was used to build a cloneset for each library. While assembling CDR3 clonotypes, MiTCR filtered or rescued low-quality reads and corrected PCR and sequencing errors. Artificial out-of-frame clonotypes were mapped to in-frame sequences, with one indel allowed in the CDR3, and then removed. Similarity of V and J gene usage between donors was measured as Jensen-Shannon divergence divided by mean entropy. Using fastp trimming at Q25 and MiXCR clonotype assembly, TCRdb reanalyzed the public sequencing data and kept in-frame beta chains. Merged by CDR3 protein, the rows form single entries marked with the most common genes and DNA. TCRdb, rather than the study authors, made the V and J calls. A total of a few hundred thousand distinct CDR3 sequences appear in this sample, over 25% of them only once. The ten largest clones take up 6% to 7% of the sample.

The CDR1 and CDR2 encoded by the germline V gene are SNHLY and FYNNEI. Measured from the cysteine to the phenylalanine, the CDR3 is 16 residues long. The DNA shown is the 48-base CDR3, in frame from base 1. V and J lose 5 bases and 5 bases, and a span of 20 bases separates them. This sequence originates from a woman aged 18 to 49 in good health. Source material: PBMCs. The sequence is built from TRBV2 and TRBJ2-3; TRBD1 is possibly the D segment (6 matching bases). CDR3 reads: CASSFLTGLVQDTQYF. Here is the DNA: TGTGCCAGCAGTTTTCTGACAGGATTGGTGCAAGATACGCAGTATTTT.